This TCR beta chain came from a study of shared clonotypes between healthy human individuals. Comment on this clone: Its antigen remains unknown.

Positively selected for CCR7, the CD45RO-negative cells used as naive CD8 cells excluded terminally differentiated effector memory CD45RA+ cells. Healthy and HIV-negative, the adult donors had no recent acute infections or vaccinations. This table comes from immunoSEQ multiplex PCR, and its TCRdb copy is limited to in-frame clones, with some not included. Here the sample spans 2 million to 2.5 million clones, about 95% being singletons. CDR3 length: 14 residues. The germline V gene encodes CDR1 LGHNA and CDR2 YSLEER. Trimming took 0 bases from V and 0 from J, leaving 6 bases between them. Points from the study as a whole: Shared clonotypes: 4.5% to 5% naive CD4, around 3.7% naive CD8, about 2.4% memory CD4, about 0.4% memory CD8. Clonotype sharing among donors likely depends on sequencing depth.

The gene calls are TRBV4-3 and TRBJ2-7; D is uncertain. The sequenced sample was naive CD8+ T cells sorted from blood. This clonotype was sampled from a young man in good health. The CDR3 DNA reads TGCGCCAGCAGCCAAGAACAGAGCTCCTACGAGCAGTACTTC. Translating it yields CASSQEQSSYEQYF.